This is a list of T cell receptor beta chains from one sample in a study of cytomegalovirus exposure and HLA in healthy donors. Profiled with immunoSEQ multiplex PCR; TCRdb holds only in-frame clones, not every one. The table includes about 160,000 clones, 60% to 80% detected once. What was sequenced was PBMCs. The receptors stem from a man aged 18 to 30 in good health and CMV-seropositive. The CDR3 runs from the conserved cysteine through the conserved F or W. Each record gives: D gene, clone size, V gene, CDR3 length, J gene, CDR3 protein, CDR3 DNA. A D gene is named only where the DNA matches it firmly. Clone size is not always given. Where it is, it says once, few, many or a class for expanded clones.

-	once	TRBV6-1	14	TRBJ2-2	CASRGRSNTGELFF	TGTGCCAGCAGAGGGAGATCGAACACCGGGGAGCTGTTTTTT
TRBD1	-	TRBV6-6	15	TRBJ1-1	CASSRGQGGNTEAFF	TGTGCCAGCAGCAGAGGACAGGGCGGGAACACTGAAGCTTTCTTT
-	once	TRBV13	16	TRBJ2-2	CASSLGGGFNTGELFF	TGTGCCAGCAGCTTAGGAGGAGGATTTAACACCGGGGAGCTGTTTTTT
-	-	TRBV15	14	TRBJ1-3	CATSRTGSGNTIYF	TGTGCCACCAGCAGGACAGGCTCTGGAAACACCATATATTTT
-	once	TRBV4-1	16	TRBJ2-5	CASSQGGLTRGETQYF	TGCGCCAGCAGCCAAGGGGGGCTTACTAGGGGGGAGACCCAGTACTTC
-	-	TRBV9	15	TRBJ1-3	CASSDSGGVGNTIYF	TGTGCCAGCAGCGATAGTGGCGGGGTCGGAAACACCATATATTTT
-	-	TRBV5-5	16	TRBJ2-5	CASSLETWGERETQYF	TGTGCCAGCAGCTTGGAGACATGGGGGGAGAGAGAGACCCAGTACTTC
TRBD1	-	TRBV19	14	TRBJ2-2	CASRYRGSPGELFF	TGTGCCAGTAGATACAGGGGGAGTCCCGGGGAGCTGTTTTTT
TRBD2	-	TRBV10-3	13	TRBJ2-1	CATGLAGVNEQFF	TGTGCCACGGGACTAGCGGGGGTCAATGAGCAGTTCTTC
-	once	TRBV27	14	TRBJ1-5	CASSLGQGYQPQHF	TGTGCCAGCAGTTTAGGGCAGGGGTATCAGCCCCAGCATTTT
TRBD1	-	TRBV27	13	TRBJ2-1	CASSLDRGNEQFF	TGTGCCAGCAGTTTAGACAGGGGTAATGAGCAGTTCTTC
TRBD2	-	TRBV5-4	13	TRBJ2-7	CASSLAGNYEQYF	TGTGCCAGCAGCTTAGCGGGGAACTACGAGCAGTACTTC
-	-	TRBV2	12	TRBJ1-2	CASTPGYEGYTF	TGTGCCAGCACGCCAGGGTACGAAGGCTACACCTTC
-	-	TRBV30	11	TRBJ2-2	CAGERNGELFF	TGTGCCGGGGAGAGGAACGGGGAGCTGTTTTTT
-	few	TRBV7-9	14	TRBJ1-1	CASSPWRDRLGAFF	TGTGCCAGCAGCCCATGGAGAGACAGGTTGGGAGCTTTCTTT
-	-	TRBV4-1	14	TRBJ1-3	CASSTRTAGNTIYF	TGCGCCAGCAGCACCCGCACTGCTGGAAACACCATATATTTT
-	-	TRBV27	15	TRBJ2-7	CASRKTVGASYEQYF	TGTGCCAGCAGAAAGACAGTGGGGGCCTCCTACGAGCAGTACTTC
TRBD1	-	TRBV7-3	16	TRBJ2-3	CASSPRGTGATDTQYF	TGTGCCAGCAGCCCCCGCGGGACAGGGGCCACAGATACGCAGTATTTT
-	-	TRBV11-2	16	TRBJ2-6	CASSLSGYSGANVLTF	TGTGCCAGCAGCTTGTCGGGGTACTCTGGGGCCAACGTCCTGACTTTC
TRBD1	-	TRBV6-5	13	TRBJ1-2	CASSLQGAGGYTF	TGTGCCAGCAGTTTACAGGGGGCAGGGGGCTACACCTTC
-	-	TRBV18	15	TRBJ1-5	CASSPRANKNQPQHF	TGTGCCAGCTCACCCAGGGCGAATAAGAATCAGCCCCAGCATTTT
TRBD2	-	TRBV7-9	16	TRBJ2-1	CASSLVGGRQDNEQFF	TGTGCCAGCAGCTTAGTCGGCGGGAGGCAGGACAATGAGCAGTTCTTC
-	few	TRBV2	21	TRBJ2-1	CASSEVSGTVYASGRANEQFF	TGTGCCAGCAGCGAGGTTTCCGGGACTGTATACGCATCAGGTAGAGCCAATGAGCAGTTCTTC
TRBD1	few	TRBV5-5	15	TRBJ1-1	CASSFLFRGRTEAFF	TGTGCCAGCAGCTTTCTCTTCAGGGGGCGTACTGAAGCTTTCTTT
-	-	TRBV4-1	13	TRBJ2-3	CASSPTGIDTQYF	TGCGCCAGCAGCCCCACAGGGATAGATACGCAGTATTTT
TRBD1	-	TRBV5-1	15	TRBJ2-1	CASSWDRGPGNEQFF	TGCGCCAGCAGCTGGGACAGGGGGCCCGGCAATGAGCAGTTCTTC
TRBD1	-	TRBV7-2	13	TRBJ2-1	CATGQGAGDEQFF	TGTGCCACGGGACAGGGGGCCGGGGATGAGCAGTTCTTC
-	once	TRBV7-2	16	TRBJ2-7	CASSLALTGSSYEQYF	TGTGCCAGCAGCTTAGCATTGACAGGTAGCTCCTACGAGCAGTACTTC
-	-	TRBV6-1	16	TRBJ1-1	CASSEYGRGVNTEAFF	TGTGCCAGCAGTGAATATGGGAGGGGGGTGAACACTGAAGCTTTCTTT
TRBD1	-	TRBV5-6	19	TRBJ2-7	CASSRALTIDRDHSYEQYF	TGTGCCAGCAGCCGGGCGCTAACGATAGACAGGGATCATTCCTACGAGCAGTACTTC
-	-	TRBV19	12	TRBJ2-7	CASGSGAYEQYF	TGTGCCAGTGGCTCCGGGGCCTACGAGCAGTACTTC
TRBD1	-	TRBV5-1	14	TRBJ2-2	CASSGLQGSGELFF	TGCGCCAGCAGTGGATTACAGGGGTCCGGGGAGCTGTTTTTT
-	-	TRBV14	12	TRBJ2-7	CASSQVSYEQYF	TGTGCCAGCAGCCAAGTATCCTACGAGCAGTACTTC
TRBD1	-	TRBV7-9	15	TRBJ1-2	CASSLEAGGNYGYTF	TGTGCCAGCAGCTTAGAGGCAGGGGGTAACTATGGCTACACCTTC
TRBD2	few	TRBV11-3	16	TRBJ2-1	CASSGRRRGGGTEQFF	TGTGCCAGCAGCGGTCGCCGACGGGGCGGGGGGACTGAGCAGTTCTTC
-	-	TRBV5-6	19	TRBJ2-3	CASSESITRDDESTDTQYF	TGTGCCAGCAGCGAATCGATAACTAGGGATGATGAGAGCACAGATACGCAGTATTTT
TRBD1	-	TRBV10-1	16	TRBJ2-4	CASSHGTALAKNIQYF	TGCGCCAGCAGCCACGGGACAGCTCTAGCCAAAAACATTCAGTACTTC
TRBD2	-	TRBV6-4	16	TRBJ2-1	CASSDSGTSGGAEQFF	TGTGCCAGCAGTGACTCAGGGACTAGCGGGGGGGCTGAGCAGTTCTTC
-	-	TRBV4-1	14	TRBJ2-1	CASSQEVSTNEQFF	TGCGCCAGCAGCCAAGAGGTGTCTACGAATGAGCAGTTCTTC
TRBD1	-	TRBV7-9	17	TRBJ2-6	CASSLTGGSTGANVLTF	TGTGCCAGCAGCTTGACAGGGGGCTCTACTGGGGCCAACGTCCTGACTTTC
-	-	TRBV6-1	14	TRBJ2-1	CASGTVSSYNEQFF	TGTGCCAGCGGAACAGTGAGCTCCTACAATGAGCAGTTCTTC